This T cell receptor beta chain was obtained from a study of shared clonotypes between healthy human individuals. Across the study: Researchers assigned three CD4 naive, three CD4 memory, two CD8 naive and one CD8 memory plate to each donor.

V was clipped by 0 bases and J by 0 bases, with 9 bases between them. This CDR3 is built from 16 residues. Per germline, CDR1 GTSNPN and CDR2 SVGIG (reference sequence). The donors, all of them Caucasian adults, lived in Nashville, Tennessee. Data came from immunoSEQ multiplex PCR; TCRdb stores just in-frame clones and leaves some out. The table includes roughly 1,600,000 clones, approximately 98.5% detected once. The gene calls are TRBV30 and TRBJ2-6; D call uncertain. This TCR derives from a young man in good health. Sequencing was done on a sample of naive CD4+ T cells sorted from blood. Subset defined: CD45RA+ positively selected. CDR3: CAWSVPNYSGANVLTF. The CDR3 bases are TGTGCCTGGAGTGTACCCAATTACTCTGGGGCCAACGTCCTGACTTTC.